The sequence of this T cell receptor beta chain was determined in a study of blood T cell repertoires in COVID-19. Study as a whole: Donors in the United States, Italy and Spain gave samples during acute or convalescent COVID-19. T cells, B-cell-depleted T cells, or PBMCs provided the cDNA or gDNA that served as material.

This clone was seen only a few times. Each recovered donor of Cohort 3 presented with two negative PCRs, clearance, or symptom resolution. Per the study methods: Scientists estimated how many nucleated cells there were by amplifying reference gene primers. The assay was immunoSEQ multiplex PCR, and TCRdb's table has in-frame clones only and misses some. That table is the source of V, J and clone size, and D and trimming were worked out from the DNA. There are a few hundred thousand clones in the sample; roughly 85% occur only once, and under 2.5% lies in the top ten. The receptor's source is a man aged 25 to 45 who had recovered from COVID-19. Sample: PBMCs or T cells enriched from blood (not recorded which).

The chain's CDR3 is CAWSPPGPLHF. The CDR3 DNA sequence: TGTGCCTGGAGTCCTCCAGGACCCCTCCACTTT. The V call is TRBV30, the J call TRBJ1-6; D is undetermined. Deletions cut 2 bases from V and 12 bases from J, with 8 bases between. The germline gives CDR1 GTSNPN, CDR2 SVGIG (reference sequence). The CDR3 spans 11 residues. Full variable domain (remainder filled in from reference TRBV30 and TRBJ1-6): SQTIHQWPATLVQPVGSPLSLECTVEGTSNPNLYWYRQAAGRGLQLLFYSVGIGQISSEVPQNLSASRPQDRQFILSSKKLLLSDSGFYLCAWSPPGPLHFGNGTRLTVT.